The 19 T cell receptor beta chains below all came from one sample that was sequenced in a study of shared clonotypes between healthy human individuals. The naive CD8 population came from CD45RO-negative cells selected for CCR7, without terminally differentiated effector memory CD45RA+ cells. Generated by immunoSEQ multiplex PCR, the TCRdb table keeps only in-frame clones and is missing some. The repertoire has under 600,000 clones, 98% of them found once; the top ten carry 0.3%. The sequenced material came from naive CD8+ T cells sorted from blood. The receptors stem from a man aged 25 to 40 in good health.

In nucleotides, the CDR3 is TGTGCCATCAGGGAGATTAAGGGGCGCTCTGGAAACACCATATATTTT. It is translated as CAIREIKGRSGNTIYF. The chain links TRBV10-3 to TRBJ1-3; tentatively, D is TRBD1 (5 bases). This CDR3 comprises 16 residues. The germline CDR1 and CDR2 sequences are ENHRY and SYGVKD. V shed 6 bases and J shed 0 bases, with 15 bases lying between them.

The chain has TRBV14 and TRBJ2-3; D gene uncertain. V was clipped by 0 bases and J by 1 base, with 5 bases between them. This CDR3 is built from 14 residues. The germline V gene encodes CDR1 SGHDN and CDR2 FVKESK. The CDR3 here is CASSQDVGTDTQYF. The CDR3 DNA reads TGTGCCAGCAGCCAAGATGTGGGCACAGATACGCAGTATTTT.

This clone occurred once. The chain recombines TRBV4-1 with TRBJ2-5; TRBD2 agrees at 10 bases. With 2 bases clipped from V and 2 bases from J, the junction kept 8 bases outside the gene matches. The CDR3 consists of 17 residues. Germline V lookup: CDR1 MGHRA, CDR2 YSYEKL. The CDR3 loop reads CASSQNLAGDGQETQYF. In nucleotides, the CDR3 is TGCGCCAGCAGCCAAAACCTAGCGGGAGATGGGCAAGAGACCCAGTACTTC.

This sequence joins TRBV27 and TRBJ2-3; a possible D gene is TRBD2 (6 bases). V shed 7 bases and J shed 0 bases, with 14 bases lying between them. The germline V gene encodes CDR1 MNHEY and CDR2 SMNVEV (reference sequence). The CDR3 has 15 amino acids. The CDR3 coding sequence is TGTGCCAGCACGCCGACTAGTTCTAGCACAGATACGCAGTATTTT. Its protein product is CASTPTSSSTDTQYF.

CDR3 coding DNA: TGCGCCAGCAGCCAAGATGGGTCCAGCGGGGCGTACAATGAGCAGTTCTTC. This gives the protein CASSQDGSSGAYNEQFF. V usage is TRBV4-3 and J usage is TRBJ2-1; 7 nucleotides agree with TRBD2. The J segment lost 4 bases and the V segment lost 0 bases, leaving 9 bases of the junction unmatched. The CDR3 is made up of 17 amino acids. Germline V gene sequence: CDR1 LGHNA, CDR2 YSLEER.

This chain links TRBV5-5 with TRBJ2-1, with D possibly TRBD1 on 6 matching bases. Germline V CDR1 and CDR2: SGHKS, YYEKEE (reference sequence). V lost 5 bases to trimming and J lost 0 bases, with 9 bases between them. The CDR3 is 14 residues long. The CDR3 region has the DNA TGTGCCAGCAGTCAGGGGCCCTCCTACAATGAGCAGTTCTTC. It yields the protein CASSQGPSYNEQFF.

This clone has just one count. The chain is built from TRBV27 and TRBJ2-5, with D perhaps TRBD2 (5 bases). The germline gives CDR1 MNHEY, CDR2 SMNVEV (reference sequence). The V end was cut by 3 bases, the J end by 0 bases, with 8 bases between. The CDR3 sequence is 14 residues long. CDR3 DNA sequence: TGTGCCAGCAGTTTTTCCGGGAACCAAGAGACCCAGTACTTC. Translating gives CASSFSGNQETQYF.

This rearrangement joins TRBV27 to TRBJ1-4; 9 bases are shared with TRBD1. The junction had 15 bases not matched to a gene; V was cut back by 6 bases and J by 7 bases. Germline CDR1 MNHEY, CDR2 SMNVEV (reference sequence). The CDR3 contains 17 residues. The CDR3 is CASSRGFPLTGGEKLFF. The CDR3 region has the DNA TGTGCCAGCAGCCGGGGGTTCCCCCTGACAGGGGGTGAAAAACTGTTTTTT.

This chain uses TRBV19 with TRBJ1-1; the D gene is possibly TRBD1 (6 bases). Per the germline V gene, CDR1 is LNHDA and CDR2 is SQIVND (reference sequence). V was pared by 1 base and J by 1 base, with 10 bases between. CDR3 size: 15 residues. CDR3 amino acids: CASSIARTANTEAFF. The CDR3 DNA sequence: TGTGCCAGTAGTATAGCTAGGACAGCGAACACTGAAGCTTTCTTT.

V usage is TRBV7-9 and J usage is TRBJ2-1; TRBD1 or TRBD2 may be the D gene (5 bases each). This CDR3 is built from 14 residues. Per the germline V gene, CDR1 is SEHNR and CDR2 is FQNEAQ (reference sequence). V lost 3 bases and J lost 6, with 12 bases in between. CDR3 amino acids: CASSFPGTFNEQFF. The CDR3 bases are TGTGCCAGCAGCTTCCCCGGGACCTTCAATGAGCAGTTCTTC. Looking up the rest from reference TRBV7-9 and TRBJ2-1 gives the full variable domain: DTGVSQNPRHKITKRGQNVTFRCDPISEHNRLYWYRQTLGQGPEFLTYFQNEAQLEKSRLLSDRFSAERPKGSFSTLEIQRTEQGDSAMYLCASSFPGTFNEQFFGPGTRLTVL.

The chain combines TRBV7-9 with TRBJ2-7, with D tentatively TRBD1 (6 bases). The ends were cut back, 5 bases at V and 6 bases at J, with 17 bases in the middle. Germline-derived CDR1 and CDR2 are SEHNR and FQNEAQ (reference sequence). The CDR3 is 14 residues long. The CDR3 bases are TGTGCCAGCAGCGGCAGGGGTTTCGGCGCCGAGCAGTACTTC. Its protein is CASSGRGFGAEQYF. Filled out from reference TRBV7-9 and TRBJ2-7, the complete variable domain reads DTGVSQNPRHKITKRGQNVTFRCDPISEHNRLYWYRQTLGQGPEFLTYFQNEAQLEKSRLLSDRFSAERPKGSFSTLEIQRTEQGDSAMYLCASSGRGFGAEQYFGPGTRLTVT.

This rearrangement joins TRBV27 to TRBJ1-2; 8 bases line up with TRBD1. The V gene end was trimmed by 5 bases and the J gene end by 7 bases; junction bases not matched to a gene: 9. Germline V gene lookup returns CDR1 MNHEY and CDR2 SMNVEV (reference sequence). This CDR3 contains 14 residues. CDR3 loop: CASSPTDRVSGYTF. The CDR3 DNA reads TGTGCCAGCAGTCCCACGGACAGGGTCTCTGGCTACACCTTC.

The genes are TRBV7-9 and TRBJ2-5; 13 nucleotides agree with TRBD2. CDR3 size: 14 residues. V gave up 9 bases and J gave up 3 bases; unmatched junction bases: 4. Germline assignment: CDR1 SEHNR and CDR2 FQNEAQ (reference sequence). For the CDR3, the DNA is TGTGCCAGTTCCGGGACTAGCGGGGAAGAGACCCAGTACTTC. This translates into CASSGTSGEETQYF.

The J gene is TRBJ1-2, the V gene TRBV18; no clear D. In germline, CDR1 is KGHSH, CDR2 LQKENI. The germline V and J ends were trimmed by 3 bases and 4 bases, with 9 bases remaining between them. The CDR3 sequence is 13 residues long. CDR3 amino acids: CASSPPGGYGYTF. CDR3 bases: TGTGCCAGCTCACCTCCGGGTGGCTATGGCTACACCTTC.

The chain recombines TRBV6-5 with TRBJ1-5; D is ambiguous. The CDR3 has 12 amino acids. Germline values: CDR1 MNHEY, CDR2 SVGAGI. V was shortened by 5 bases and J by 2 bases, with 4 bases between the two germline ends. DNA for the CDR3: TGTGCCAGCAGTCCGGGCAATCAGCCCCAGCATTTT. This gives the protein CASSPGNQPQHF.

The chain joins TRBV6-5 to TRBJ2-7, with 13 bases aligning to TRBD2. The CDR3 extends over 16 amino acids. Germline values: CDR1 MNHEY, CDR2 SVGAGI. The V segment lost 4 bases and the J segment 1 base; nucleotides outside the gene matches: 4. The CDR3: CASSFTSGRVSYEQYF. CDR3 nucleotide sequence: TGTGCCAGCAGTTTTACTAGCGGGAGGGTGTCCTACGAGCAGTACTTC.

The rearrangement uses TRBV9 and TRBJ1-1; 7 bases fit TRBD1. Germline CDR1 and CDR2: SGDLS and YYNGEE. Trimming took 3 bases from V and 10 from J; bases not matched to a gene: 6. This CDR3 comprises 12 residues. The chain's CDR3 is CASSGRDRLAFF. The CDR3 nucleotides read TGTGCCAGCAGCGGCCGGGACAGACTAGCTTTCTTT. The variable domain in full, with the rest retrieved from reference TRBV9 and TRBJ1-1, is DSGVTQTPKHLITATGQRVTLRCSPRSGDLSVYWYQQSLDQGLQFLIQYYNGEERAKGNILERFSAQQFPDLHSELNLSSLELGDSALYFCASSGRDRLAFFGQGTRLTVV.

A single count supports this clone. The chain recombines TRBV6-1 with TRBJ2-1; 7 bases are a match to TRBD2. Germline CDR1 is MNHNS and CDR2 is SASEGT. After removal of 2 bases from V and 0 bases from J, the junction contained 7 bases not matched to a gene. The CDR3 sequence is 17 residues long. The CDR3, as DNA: TGTGCCAGCAGTGAAAGGGAGGGAGGAAGCTCCTACAATGAGCAGTTCTTC. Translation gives CASSEREGGSSYNEQFF.

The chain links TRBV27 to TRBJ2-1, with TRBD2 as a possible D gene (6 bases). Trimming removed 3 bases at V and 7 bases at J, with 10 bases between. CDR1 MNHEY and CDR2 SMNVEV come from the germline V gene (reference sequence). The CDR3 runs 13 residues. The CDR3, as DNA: TGTGCCAGCAGTTTTCCCGCGGGGAATGAGCAGTTCTTC. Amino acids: CASSFPAGNEQFF.